The 22 T cell receptor beta chains presented below share a single source sample, sequenced in a study of PD-L1 blockade in urothelial cancer. The repertoire was sequenced with immunoSEQ multiplex PCR; TCRdb's copy has only in-frame clones and lacks some. The data hold 71,000 or so clones, with about 89% observed a single time. Sequencing used PBMCs, obtained around atezolizumab (anti-PD-L1) treatment. All receptors derive from a man between 60 and 75 years old with urothelial cancer.

The V gene is TRBV7-8, the J gene TRBJ2-3; 9 bases line up with TRBD1. The CDR3 loop spans 14 amino acids. CDR1 and CDR2 (germline): SGHVS, FQNEAQ. V trimming: 5 bases; J trimming: 5 bases; junction bases outside the gene matches: 5. The CDR3 DNA is TGTGCCAGCAGCGTGGACAGGGGTGTAGATACGCAGTATTTT. Its protein product is CASSVDRGVDTQYF. Variable domain in full (rest from reference TRBV7-8 and TRBJ2-3): GAGVSQSPRYKVAKRGQDVALRCDPISGHVSLFWYQQALGQGPEFLTYFQNEAQLDKSGLPSDRFFAERPEGSVSTLKIQRTQQEDSAVYLCASSVDRGVDTQYFGPGTRLTVL.

This chain uses TRBV7-2 with TRBJ2-7; the match to TRBD2 covers 9 bases. This CDR3 region has 16 residues. From germline, CDR1 is SGHTA and CDR2 FQGNSA. V was clipped by 6 bases and J by 5 bases; unmatched bases: 14. This CDR3 is CASSLTPGGGDHEQYF. The CDR3 bases are TGTGCCAGCAGTCTTACCCCCGGCGGGGGGGACCACGAGCAGTACTTC.

V is TRBV6-6 and J is TRBJ2-1; 7 positions match TRBD2. Trimming cost V 7 bases and J 6 bases; bases outside gene matches: 12. Germline CDR1 is MNHNY and CDR2 is SVGAGI (reference sequence). The CDR3 loop spans 15 amino acids. The chain's CDR3 is CASTRLADATNEQFF. In nucleotides, the CDR3 is TGTGCCAGCACCCGTCTAGCGGATGCTACCAATGAGCAGTTCTTC.

The chain joins TRBV7-3 to TRBJ2-5; possible D gene TRBD2, 5 bases. From germline, CDR1 is SGHTA and CDR2 FQGTGA. Between the trimmed V and J ends, which lost 5 bases and 4 bases, there was a span of 17 bases. CDR3 length equals 15 residues. The DNA of the CDR3 is TGTGCCAGCAGCCCCGGACCGGGTGCGGGAGAGACCCAGTACTTC. The encoded protein is CASSPGPGAGETQYF.

The rearrangement joins TRBV7-2 to TRBJ1-2; D possibly corresponds to TRBD1 (5 bases). The CDR3 length is 17 residues. CDR1 and CDR2 (germline): SGHTA, FQGNSA. V lost 1 base to trimming and J lost 4 bases, with 19 bases between them. CDR3 nucleotide sequence: TGTGCCAGCAGCTTAGGGGGCCAGGGCAGCTTACTCTATGGCTACACCTTC. Translation gives CASSLGGQGSLLYGYTF.

The chain combines TRBV2 with TRBJ1-2, with D unclear. With 7 bases removed from V and 6 bases from J, the gap between germline ends came to 12 bases. This CDR3 is built from 12 residues. Germline V gene sequence: CDR1 SNHLY, CDR2 FYNNEI. CDR3 in amino acids: CASKTDSHGYTF. CDR3 nucleotide sequence: TGTGCCAGCAAAACCGATAGTCATGGCTACACCTTC.

This rearrangement joins TRBV7-9 to TRBJ2-3, with 11 bases aligning to TRBD2. The CDR3 runs 16 residues. J lost 4 bases, V lost 1 base, and 4 bases had no gene match. The germline gives CDR1 SEHNR, CDR2 FQNEAQ (reference sequence). DNA for the CDR3: TGTGCCAGCAGCTTAGTAGCGGGGGGGCTATCAGATACGCAGTATTTT. It codes for CASSLVAGGLSDTQYF.

The chain joins TRBV27 to TRBJ2-2, with 7 bases matching TRBD2. The CDR3 totals 18 residues. Germline V gives CDR1 MNHEY, CDR2 SMNVEV (reference sequence). J was trimmed by 3 bases and V by 2 bases; bases with no gene match: 12. The CDR3, as DNA: TGTGCCAGCAGTTTAATCTCCCGGGGGGAAATACACACCGGGGAGCTGTTTTTT. Translated, it gives CASSLISRGEIHTGELFF.

This clone has a single count. The J gene is TRBJ2-7, the V gene TRBV11-1, with 9 bases fitting TRBD1. V shed 2 bases, J shed 6 bases, and the junction held 5 bases outside the gene matches. Germline V gives CDR1 SGHAT, CDR2 FQDESV (reference sequence). This CDR3 is 14 amino acids long. DNA for the CDR3: TGTGCCAGCAGCTTAAGGACAGGGGCTGGCGAGCAGTACTTC. Its translation is CASSLRTGAGEQYF.

The rearrangement uses TRBV7-9 and TRBJ2-2; D gene unclear. V lost 5 bases to trimming and J lost 4 bases, with 5 bases between them. Germline-derived CDR1 and CDR2 are SEHNR and FQNEAQ (reference sequence). CDR3 size: 12 residues. CDR3 sequence: CASSHSTGELFF. The CDR3 DNA is TGTGCCAGCAGCCATAGCACCGGGGAGCTGTTTTTT. Supplemented by reference TRBV7-9 and TRBJ2-2, the full variable domain reads DTGVSQNPRHKITKRGQNVTFRCDPISEHNRLYWYRQTLGQGPEFLTYFQNEAQLEKSRLLSDRFSAERPKGSFSTLEIQRTEQGDSAMYLCASSHSTGELFFGEGSRLTVL.

The J gene is TRBJ1-5, the V gene TRBV18; 9 bases map to TRBD1. Germline CDR1 reads KGHSH; CDR2 reads LQKENI. The V gene end was trimmed by 0 bases and the J gene end by 4 bases; junction bases not matched to a gene: 4. This CDR3 is built from 16 residues. The DNA for the CDR3 is TGTGCCAGCTCACCACCGGGACAGGGAGGAAATCAGCCCCAGCATTTT. Translated, it gives CASSPPGQGGNQPQHF.

The chain has TRBV6-1 and TRBJ1-2; a possible D gene is TRBD1 (5 bases). From germline, CDR1 is MNHNS and CDR2 SASEGT. The CDR3 loop spans 14 amino acids. Trimming cost V 4 bases and J 6 bases, with 15 bases left between them. DNA for the CDR3: TGTGCCAGCAGTGGCGACAGCGGGCTCCATGGCTACACCTTC. Translated, it gives CASSGDSGLHGYTF.

The chain combines TRBV5-6 with TRBJ2-5; TRBD2 aligns across 11 bases. CDR3 size: 14 residues. Germline CDR1 and CDR2: SGHDT and YYEEEE. Unmatched junction bases numbered 0, after V lost 2 bases and J lost 3 bases. In nucleotides, the CDR3 is TGTGCCAGCAGCTTACTAGCGGGGGAAGAGACCCAGTACTTC. The encoded protein is CASSLLAGEETQYF.

The V and J genes are TRBV6-1 and TRBJ2-7; D uncertain. Trimming pared 7 bases from V and 3 bases from J, leaving 13 bases between. The germline CDR1 and CDR2 sequences are MNHNS and SASEGT. This CDR3 has 13 residues. Here the CDR3 DNA reads TGTGCCAGCAACCCACGAGAGAACTACGAGCAGTACTTC. Protein product: CASNPRENYEQYF.

This rearrangement joins TRBV28 to TRBJ1-2; the match to TRBD1 covers 9 bases. Trimming cost V 6 bases and J 10 bases; bases outside gene matches: 6. The CDR3 is 12 amino acids. The germline gives CDR1 MDHEN, CDR2 SYDVKM. This chain's CDR3 is CASRQTGGDYTF. CDR3 nucleotide sequence: TGTGCCAGCAGGCAGACAGGGGGTGACTACACCTTC.

This chain uses TRBV11-2 with TRBJ2-1; 9 nucleotides match TRBD2. V trimming: 2 bases; J trimming: 6 bases; junction bases outside the gene matches: 11. The CDR3 sequence is 17 residues long. Germline lookup yields CDR1 SGHAT and CDR2 FQNNGV. CDR3 bases: TGTGCCAGCAGCTTAACAGAGGATAGCGGGAGAAGCAATGAGCAGTTCTTC. Amino acids: CASSLTEDSGRSNEQFF.

The chain carries TRBV5-6 and TRBJ2-2, with D uncertain. Germline CDR1 and CDR2: SGHDT and YYEEEE. V was pared by 6 bases and J by 1 base, with 10 bases between. The CDR3 contains 14 residues. The CDR3 nucleotides are TGTGCCAGCATGGCACACATGAACACCGGGGAGCTGTTTTTT. It translates to CASMAHMNTGELFF.

The chain uses TRBV5-1 and TRBJ1-2; 8 bases align to TRBD1. Trimming removed 0 bases from V and 8 bases from J; junction bases left unmatched: 15. This CDR3 has 17 amino acids. The germline V gene has CDR1 SGHRS and CDR2 YFSETQ. The DNA for the CDR3 is TGCGCCAGCAGCTTGGCCAATTCGGCAGGGGGCGCATCCGGCTACACCTTC. This translates into CASSLANSAGGASGYTF.

This chain links TRBV19 with TRBJ2-2; D unclear. Deletions cut 5 bases from V and 0 bases from J, with 10 bases between. The CDR3 spans 15 residues. Germline-derived CDR1 and CDR2 are LNHDA and SQIVND (reference sequence). The CDR3 DNA sequence: TGTGCCAGTAGTCTGGAGTTCGCGAACACCGGGGAGCTGTTTTTT. Translating gives CASSLEFANTGELFF.

This chain uses TRBV5-1 with TRBJ2-2, with 7 bases that match TRBD1. Germline CDR1 is SGHRS and CDR2 is YFSETQ. The CDR3 contains 15 residues. Germline trimming cut 4 bases from V and 4 bases from J; bases unmatched to any gene: 7. Here the CDR3 DNA reads TGCGCCAGCAGCACAACGTACAGGGGCACCGGGGAGCTGTTTTTT. Translation: CASSTTYRGTGELFF.

The chain employs TRBV6-5 and TRBJ1-5; TRBD1 matches 9 bases. Germline CDR1 is MNHEY and CDR2 is SVGAGI. V trimming: 6 bases; J trimming: 5 bases; junction bases outside the gene matches: 8. This CDR3 contains 15 residues. The CDR3 protein is CASSSGTGRDQPQHF. CDR3 coding DNA: TGTGCCAGCAGCTCTGGGACAGGGAGGGATCAGCCCCAGCATTTT.

The chain has TRBV5-1 and TRBJ2-7; 13 bases line up with TRBD2. Per germline, CDR1 SGHRS and CDR2 YFSETQ. This CDR3 is built from 17 residues. Germline trimming cut 0 bases from V and 4 bases from J; bases unmatched to any gene: 7. The CDR3 DNA sequence: TGCGCCAGCAGCTTGGCCGGGACTAGCGGGGAGGGGTACGAGCAGTACTTC. This codes for CASSLAGTSGEGYEQYF.